These 11 T cell receptor beta chains were sequenced from one sample in a study of vaccination effects on CD4 cells after COVID-19. Having been cultured for around ten days, the cells underwent CD4+ T cell isolation. It was two doses of either the BNT162b2 or mRNA-1273 vaccine that participants received. Sequenced by immunoSEQ multiplex PCR; TCRdb stores in-frame clones only, minus some. This table holds tens of thousands of clones, around 79% found once. Their target antigens are unknown. The sequenced sample was CD4+ T cells from PBMCs cultured without peptide, obtained after COVID-19 vaccination. The origin of the receptors is a human donor who received a COVID-19 vaccine.

The chain is built from TRBV5-1 and TRBJ1-1; TRBD1 matches 8 bases. CDR1 and CDR2 from the germline V gene are SGHRS and YFSETQ. V was clipped by 0 bases and J by 1 base; unmatched bases: 2. This CDR3 has 15 amino acids. The CDR3 protein is CASSLDGQGNTEAFF. Written as DNA, the CDR3 is TGCGCCAGCAGCTTGGATGGACAGGGGAACACTGAAGCTTTCTTT. Using reference TRBV5-1 and TRBJ1-1 for the parts outside the CDR3, the full variable domain is KAGVTQTPRYLIKTRGQQVTLSCSPISGHRSVSWYQQTPGQGLQFLFEYFSETQRNKGNFPGRFSGRQFSNSRSEMNVSTLELGDSALYLCASSLDGQGNTEAFFGQGTRLTVV.

The chain recombines TRBV7-2 with TRBJ1-2; a possible D gene is TRBD1 (6 bases). Trimming stripped 5 bases from V and 0 bases from J, with 16 bases between. The V gene's germline CDR1 is SGHTA and CDR2 FQGNSA. This CDR3 contains 16 residues. CDR3 loop: CASSLGGTQANYGYTF. The CDR3 nucleotides read TGTGCCAGCAGCCTTGGGGGGACACAAGCTAACTATGGCTACACCTTC.

V gene TRBV6-2 or TRBV6-3 combines with J gene TRBJ1-5; D unresolved. The CDR3 runs 16 residues. V lost 3 bases and J 2 bases, leaving 14 bases between the germline ends. Germline CDR1 is MNHEY and CDR2 is SVGEGT. The CDR3 loop is CASSYQGRAGNQPQHF. The CDR3 region has the DNA TGTGCCAGCAGTTATCAAGGACGGGCGGGCAATCAGCCCCAGCATTTT.

The CDR3, as DNA: TGTGCCAGCAGCTTAGAGGGGGGGCGTGCGGATGGCTACACCTTC. Translated: CASSLEGGRADGYTF. The rearrangement uses TRBV7-2 and TRBJ1-2; maybe TRBD1 (6 bases). From germline, CDR1 is SGHTA and CDR2 FQGNSA. Trimming removed 1 base at V and 6 bases at J, with 15 bases between. This CDR3 comprises 15 residues. The whole variable domain, remainder taken from reference TRBV7-2 and TRBJ1-2, is GAGVSQSPSNKVTEKGKDVELRCDPISGHTALYWYRQSLGQGLEFLIYFQGNSAPDKSGLPSDRFSAERTGGSVSTLTIQRTQQEDSAVYLCASSLEGGRADGYTFGSGTRLTVV.

The chain recombines TRBV19 with TRBJ1-5; D ambiguous. This CDR3 spans 15 amino acids. The V gene's germline CDR1 is LNHDA and CDR2 SQIVND (reference sequence). V lost 5 bases and J lost 0, with 11 bases in between. The CDR3 loop reads CASSGPLYSNQPQHF. DNA of the CDR3: TGTGCCAGTAGTGGCCCCCTTTATAGCAATCAGCCCCAGCATTTT.

V usage is TRBV9 and J usage is TRBJ2-5; TRBD2 might be the D (7 bases). CDR1 and CDR2 (germline): SGDLS, YYNGEE. CDR3 length: 17 amino acids. Trimming cost V 0 bases and J 1 base, with 16 bases left between them. The CDR3 coding sequence is TGTGCCAGCAGCGTAGACGTAGGGGGGGCGGGCCAAGAGACCCAGTACTTC. Translating gives CASSVDVGGAGQETQYF.

The genes are TRBV6-2 or TRBV6-3 and TRBJ2-3; 11 positions agree with TRBD2. Trimming cost V 6 bases and J 3 bases; bases outside gene matches: 5. The CDR3 is made up of 15 amino acids. Germline V gene lookup returns CDR1 MNHEY and CDR2 SVGEGT. The CDR3 DNA reads TGTGCCAGCAGCCCTGGGACTAGCGGAACAGATACGCAGTATTTT. It codes for CASSPGTSGTDTQYF.

There are a few counts of this clone. The gene calls are TRBV5-1 and TRBJ2-2; D might be TRBD2 (6 bases). Germline V lookup: CDR1 SGHRS, CDR2 YFSETQ. Trimming pared 7 bases from V and 6 bases from J, leaving 16 bases between. This CDR3 region has 14 residues. CDR3 nucleotide sequence: TGCGCCAGCGCTGACATCGGGGGATCCGGGGAGCTGTTTTTT. Translation gives CASADIGGSGELFF.

This clone was detected only once. The rearrangement uses TRBV24-1 and TRBJ2-1; TRBD1 agrees at 12 bases. Trimming at V came to 5 bases and at J to 8 bases, leaving 9 bases not matched to a gene. Germline V gene sequence: CDR1 KGHDR, CDR2 SFDVKD. CDR3 length equals 16 residues. The CDR3 region has the DNA TGTGCCACCAGTGCTTCGTACTGGGACAGGGGGCATGAGCAGTTCTTC. Translated: CATSASYWDRGHEQFF.

CDR3 coding DNA: TGTGCCAGCACCCAAGGCGAGGGGCCGGTCTACGAGCAGTACGTC. Translating it yields CASTQGEGPVYEQYV. This chain links TRBV6-5 with TRBJ2-7; tentatively, D is TRBD1 or TRBD2 (5 bases each). The CDR3 spans 15 residues. V gave up 7 bases and J gave up 3 bases, with 19 bases separating them. Germline-derived CDR1 and CDR2 are MNHEY and SVGAGI.

Turning to this clone: The junction does not match germline at one end; this may be a read error. The chain couples TRBV7-8 to TRBJ1-1, with TRBD1 as a possible D gene (6 bases). The length of the CDR3 is 15 residues. CDR1 is SGHVS, CDR2 FQNEAQ, per germline. The CDR3 spells CASSLVSGVKTEAFF. CDR3 nucleotide sequence: TGTGCCAGCAGCTTAGTTTCAGGGGTGAAAACTGAAGCTTTCTTT. The full variable domain, completed using reference TRBV7-8 and TRBJ1-1, is GAGVSQSPRYKVAKRGQDVALRCDPISGHVSLFWYQQALGQGPEFLTYFQNEAQLDKSGLPSDRFFAERPEGSVSTLKIQRTQQEDSAVYLCASSLVSGVKTEAFFGQGTRLTVV.